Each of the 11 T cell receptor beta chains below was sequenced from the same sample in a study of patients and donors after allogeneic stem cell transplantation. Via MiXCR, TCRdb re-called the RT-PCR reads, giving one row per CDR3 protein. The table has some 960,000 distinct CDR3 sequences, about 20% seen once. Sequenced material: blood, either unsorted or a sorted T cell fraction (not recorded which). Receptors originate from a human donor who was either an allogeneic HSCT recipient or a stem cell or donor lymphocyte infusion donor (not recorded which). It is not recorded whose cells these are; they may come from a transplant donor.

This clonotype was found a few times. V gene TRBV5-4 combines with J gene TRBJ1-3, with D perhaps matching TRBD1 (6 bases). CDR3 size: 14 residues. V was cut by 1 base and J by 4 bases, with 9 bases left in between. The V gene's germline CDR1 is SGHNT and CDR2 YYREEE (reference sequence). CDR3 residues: CASSLMTGGNTIYF. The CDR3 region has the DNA TGTGCCAGCAGCTTGATGACAGGCGGAAACACCATATATTTT.

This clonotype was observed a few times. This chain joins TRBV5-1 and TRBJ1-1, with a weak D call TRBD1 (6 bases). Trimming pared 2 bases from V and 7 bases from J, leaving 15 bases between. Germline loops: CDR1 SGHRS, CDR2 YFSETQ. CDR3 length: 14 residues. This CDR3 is CASSLGSGVGEAFF. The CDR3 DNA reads TGCGCCAGCAGCTTAGGTTCAGGGGTAGGTGAAGCTTTCTTT.

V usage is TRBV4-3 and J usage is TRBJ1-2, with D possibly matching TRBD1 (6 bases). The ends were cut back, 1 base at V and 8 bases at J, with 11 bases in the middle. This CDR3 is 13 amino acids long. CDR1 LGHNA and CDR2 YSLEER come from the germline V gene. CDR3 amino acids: CASSQVRGGGYTF. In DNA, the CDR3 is TGCGCCAGCAGCCAAGTCAGGGGCGGAGGCTACACCTTC.

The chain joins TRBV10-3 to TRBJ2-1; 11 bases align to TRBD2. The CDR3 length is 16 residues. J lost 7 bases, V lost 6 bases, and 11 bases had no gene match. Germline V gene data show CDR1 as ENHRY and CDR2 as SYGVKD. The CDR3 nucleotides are TGTGCCATCAGCCACCAGACTAGCGGGATAGGGAATGAGCAGTTCTTC. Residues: CAISHQTSGIGNEQFF.

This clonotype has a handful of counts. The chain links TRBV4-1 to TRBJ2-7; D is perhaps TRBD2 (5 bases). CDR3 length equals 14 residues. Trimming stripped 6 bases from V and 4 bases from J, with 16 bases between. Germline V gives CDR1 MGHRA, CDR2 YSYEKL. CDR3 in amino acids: CASRVILASYEQYF. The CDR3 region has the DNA TGCGCCAGCAGGGTCATTCTAGCCAGTTACGAGCAGTACTTC.

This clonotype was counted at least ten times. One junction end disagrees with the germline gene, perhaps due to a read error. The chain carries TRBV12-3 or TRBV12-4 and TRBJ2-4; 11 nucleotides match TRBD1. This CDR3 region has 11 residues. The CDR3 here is CASSEGTGGDF. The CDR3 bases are TGTGCCAGCAGTGAGGGGACAGGGGGGGACTTC.

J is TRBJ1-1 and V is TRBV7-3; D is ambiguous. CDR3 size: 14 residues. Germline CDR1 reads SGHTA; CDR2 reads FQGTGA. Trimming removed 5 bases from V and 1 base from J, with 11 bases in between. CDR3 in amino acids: CASSEKAGNTEAFF. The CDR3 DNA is TGTGCCAGCAGCGAGAAGGCGGGGAACACTGAAGCTTTCTTT.

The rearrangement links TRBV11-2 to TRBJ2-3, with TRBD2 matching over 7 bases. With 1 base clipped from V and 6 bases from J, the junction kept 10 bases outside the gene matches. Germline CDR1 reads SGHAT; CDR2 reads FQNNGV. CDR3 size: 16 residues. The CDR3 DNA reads TGTGCCAGCAGCTTAGGCGGCGGGAGTTTTTCCGATACGCAGTATTTT. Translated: CASSLGGGSFSDTQYF. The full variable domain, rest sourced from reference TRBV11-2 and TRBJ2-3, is EAGVAQSPRYKIIEKRQSVAFWCNPISGHATLYWYQQILGQGPKLLIQFQNNGVVDDSQLPKDRFSAERLKGVDSTLKIQPAKLEDSAVYLCASSLGGGSFSDTQYFGPGTRLTVL.

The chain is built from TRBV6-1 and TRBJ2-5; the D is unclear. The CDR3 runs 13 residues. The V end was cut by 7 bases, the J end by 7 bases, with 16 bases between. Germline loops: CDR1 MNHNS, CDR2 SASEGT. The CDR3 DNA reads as TGTGCCAGCAAGGCTCCCGAAAGTGGGACCCAGTACTTC. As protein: CASKAPESGTQYF.

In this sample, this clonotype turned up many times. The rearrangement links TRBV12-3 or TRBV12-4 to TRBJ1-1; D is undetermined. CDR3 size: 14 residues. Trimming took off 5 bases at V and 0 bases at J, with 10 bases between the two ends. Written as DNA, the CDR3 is TGTGCCAGCAGTCCCAAGGGTCTGAACACTGAAGCTTTCTTT. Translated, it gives CASSPKGLNTEAFF.

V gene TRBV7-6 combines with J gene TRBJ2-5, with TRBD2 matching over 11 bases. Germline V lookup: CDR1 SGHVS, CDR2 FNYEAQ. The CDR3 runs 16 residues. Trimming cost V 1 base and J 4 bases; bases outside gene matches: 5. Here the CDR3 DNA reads TGTGCCAGCAGCTTAGGTAGCGGGGGGGCCCCAGAGACCCAGTACTTC. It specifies CASSLGSGGAPETQYF. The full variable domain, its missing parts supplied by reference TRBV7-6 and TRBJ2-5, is GAGVSQSPRYKVTKRGQDVALRCDPISGHVSLYWYRQALGQGPEFLTYFNYEAQQDKSGLPNDRFSAERPEGSISTLTIQRTEQRDSAMYRCASSLGSGGAPETQYFGPGTRLLVL.